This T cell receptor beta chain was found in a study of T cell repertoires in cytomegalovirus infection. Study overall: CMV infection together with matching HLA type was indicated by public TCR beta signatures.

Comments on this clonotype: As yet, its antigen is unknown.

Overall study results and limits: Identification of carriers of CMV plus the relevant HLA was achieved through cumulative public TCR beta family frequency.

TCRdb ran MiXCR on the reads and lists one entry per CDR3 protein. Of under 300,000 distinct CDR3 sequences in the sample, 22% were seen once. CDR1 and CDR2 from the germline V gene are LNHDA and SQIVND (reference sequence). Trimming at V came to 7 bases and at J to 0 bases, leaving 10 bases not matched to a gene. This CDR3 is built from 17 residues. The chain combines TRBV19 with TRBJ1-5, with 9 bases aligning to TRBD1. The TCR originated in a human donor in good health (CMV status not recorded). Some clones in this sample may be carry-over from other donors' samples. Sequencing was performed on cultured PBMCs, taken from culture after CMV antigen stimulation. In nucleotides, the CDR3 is TGTGCCAGTAACCCCGGGACAGGGAAGTATAGCAATCAGCCCCAGCATTTT. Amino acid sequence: CASNPGTGKYSNQPQHF.